The rows below give T cell receptor beta chains drawn from one sample of a study of human T cells and chemical hapten exposure. One entry per CDR3 protein, called by TCRdb with MiXCR from the RACE reads. This table holds some 89,000 distinct CDR3 sequences, around 9.6% found once. The sample in question was whole blood, obtained in connection with sensitization to the hapten diphenylcyclopropenone (DPC). Every receptor here comes from a woman aged 30 to 39 with alopecia areata. Some clones in this sample may be carry-over from other donors' samples. The CDR3 runs from the conserved cysteine through the conserved F or W. A D gene is named only where the DNA matches it firmly. Clone sizes are given selectively: once, few, many, or a class where the clone is expanded.

clone size	V gene	D gene	J gene	CDR3 protein	CDR3 DNA
many	TRBV29-1	-	TRBJ1-2	CSVPGGYGYTF	TGCAGCGTGCCGGGGGGCTATGGCTACACCTTC
many	TRBV7-3	-	TRBJ2-6	CASSFSGANVLTF	TGTGCCAGCAGCTTCTCTGGGGCCAACGTCCTGACTTTC
-	TRBV28	-	TRBJ2-7	CAIQGYDEQYF	TGTGCCATTCAGGGTTACGACGAGCAGTACTTC
few	TRBV28	-	TRBJ2-5	CASSPTTGDQETQYF	TGTGCCAGCAGCCCTACCACAGGAGACCAAGAGACCCAGTACTTC
few	TRBV3-1	-	TRBJ1-6	CASSQESLGGFRASPLHF	TGTGCCAGCAGCCAAGAAAGTCTGGGGGGATTTCGGGCTTCACCCCTCCACTTT
many	TRBV6-5	-	TRBJ2-7	CASSYSQQVYEQYF	TGTGCCAGCAGTTACTCCCAACAGGTCTACGAGCAGTACTTC
many	TRBV30	TRBD1	TRBJ2-1	CAGTGGTSLLRGTGQFF	TGTGCCGGGACAGGGGGGACTTCTCTCCTCCGGGGAACTGGGCAGTTCTTC
many	TRBV3-1	-	TRBJ2-5	CASSQDRTYRTETQYF	TGTGCCAGCAGCCAAGATCGGACTTATAGAACAGAGACCCAGTACTTC
-	TRBV4-2	-	TRBJ2-3	CASSQEGTGTDTQYF	TGTGCCAGCAGCCAAGAGGGGACGGGCACAGATACGCAGTATTTT
many	TRBV6-5	TRBD1	TRBJ1-1	CASSSAGGHGSMNTEAFF	TGTGCCAGCAGCTCCGCAGGGGGCCATGGATCGATGAACACTGAAGCTTTCTTT
few	TRBV7-8	-	TRBJ2-7	CASGLRALTYEQYF	TGTGCCAGCGGCCTTAGGGCCTTAACCTACGAGCAGTACTTC
-	TRBV2	-	TRBJ1-6	CASSAEHSPLHF	TGTGCCAGCAGTGCGGAACATTCGCCCCTCCACTTT
-	TRBV28	-	TRBJ2-2	CASSLVQATGELFF	TGTGCCAGCAGTTTAGTACAAGCCACCGGGGAGCTGTTTTTT
many	TRBV6-5	-	TRBJ1-2	CASWGAGATNPYGYTF	TGTGCCAGCTGGGGGGCAGGGGCAACAAATCCCTATGGCTACACCTTC
-	TRBV7-2	-	TRBJ2-7	CASSLSPLASYEQYF	TGTGCCAGCAGCTTATCCCCCCTAGCTTCCTACGAGCAGTACTTC
many	TRBV29-1	TRBD2	TRBJ2-3	CSVEGGRASTDTQYF	TGCAGCGTTGAAGGCGGGAGGGCCAGCACAGATACGCAGTATTTT
many	TRBV15	-	TRBJ1-2	CATSPDREINYGYTF	TGTGCCACCAGTCCGGACAGAGAGATAAACTATGGCTACACCTTC
many	TRBV28	TRBD1	TRBJ1-5	CASSLTAGQGINQPQHF	TGTGCCAGCAGTTTAACTGCGGGACAGGGCATCAATCAGCCCCAGCATTTT
many	TRBV6-2/TRBV6-3	TRBD1	TRBJ2-7	CASRGQPNYEQYF	TGTGCCAGCAGGGGACAGCCCAACTACGAGCAGTACTTC
-	TRBV2	-	TRBJ1-2	CANQQGLYGYTF	TGTGCCAACCAACAGGGACTCTATGGCTACACCTTC
-	TRBV7-9	-	TRBJ2-5	CASSYAPGTKETQYF	TGTGCCAGCAGCTACGCCCCCGGGACAAAAGAGACCCAGTACTTC
-	TRBV7-3	-	TRBJ2-3	CASSSRQGDTQYF	TGTGCCAGCAGCTCGCGGCAGGGTGATACGCAGTATTTT
many	TRBV11-2	-	TRBJ2-3	CASSLDGDTQYF	TGTGCCAGCAGCTTAGACGGGGATACGCAGTATTTT
many	TRBV5-1	-	TRBJ1-6	CASSLALVGGSPLHF	TGCGCCAGCAGCTTGGCCCTCGTCGGAGGATCACCCCTCCACTTT
many	TRBV29-1	-	TRBJ2-3	CSVEKTGDTQYF	TGCAGCGTTGAAAAAACGGGGGATACGCAGTATTTT
few	TRBV4-2	-	TRBJ2-1	CASSQDGGGNNEQFF	TGTGCCAGCAGCCAAGACGGAGGGGGAAACAATGAGCAGTTCTTC
-	TRBV5-1	-	TRBJ1-6	CASRSYREDSPLHF	TGCGCCAGCCGATCTTATCGGGAGGATTCACCCCTCCACTTT
many	TRBV11-2	TRBD1	TRBJ1-2	CASSPGQDYGYTF	TGTGCCAGCTCACCAGGACAGGACTATGGCTACACCTTC
-	TRBV15	-	TRBJ2-4	CATSRDFGPTVAKNIQYF	TGTGCCACCAGCAGAGATTTCGGCCCGACGGTCGCCAAAAACATTCAGTACTTC
-	TRBV6-2/TRBV6-3	-	TRBJ2-1	CASSLERASSSYNEQFF	TGTGCCAGCAGTTTAGAGAGGGCCTCAAGCTCCTACAATGAGCAGTTCTTC
many	TRBV6-6	-	TRBJ2-3	CASSPPQGRQGLSTDTQYF	TGTGCCAGCAGCCCTCCCCAAGGACGGCAGGGCCTAAGCACAGATACGCAGTATTTT
many	TRBV3-1	-	TRBJ1-1	CASSQDSASAEAFF	TGTGCCAGCAGCCAAGATTCAGCGAGCGCTGAAGCTTTCTTT
many	TRBV7-9	-	TRBJ1-4	CASSFGITTNEKLFF	TGTGCCAGCAGCTTCGGGATTACAACTAATGAAAAACTGTTTTTT
many	TRBV30	TRBD2	TRBJ2-7	CAWSVGTSSVEQYF	TGTGCCTGGAGTGTAGGGACTAGCTCGGTCGAGCAGTACTTC
-	TRBV3-1	TRBD1	TRBJ2-7	CASSTRGQSSYEQYF	TGTGCCAGCAGTACCAGGGGGCAGTCCTCCTACGAGCAGTACTTC
few	TRBV5-1	TRBD2	TRBJ2-1	CASSSLAGYYNEQFF	TGCGCCAGCAGCTCACTAGCGGGCTACTACAATGAGCAGTTCTTC
many	TRBV18	TRBD1	TRBJ1-5	CASSPDRNQPQHF	TGTGCCAGCTCACCGGACAGGAATCAGCCCCAGCATTTT
many	TRBV2	-	TRBJ2-3	CASSGRTDTQYF	TGTGCCAGCAGTGGACGGACAGATACGCAGTATTTT
many	TRBV12-3/TRBV12-4	TRBD1	TRBJ1-6	CASSKRTGNGSPLHF	TGTGCCAGCAGTAAGAGGACAGGGAACGGTTCACCCCTCCACTTT
many	TRBV2	-	TRBJ2-3	CASQLQGKDTQYF	TGTGCCAGCCAATTACAGGGAAAAGATACGCAGTATTTT
few	TRBV5-4	-	TRBJ2-5	CASSLEPNTLGETQYF	TGTGCCAGCAGCTTGGAGCCAAATACCTTGGGTGAGACCCAGTACTTC
many	TRBV6-1	-	TRBJ2-3	CASSQERPYTQYF	TGTGCCAGCAGCCAGGAGCGACCTTATACGCAGTATTTT
many	TRBV7-6	TRBD1	TRBJ1-1	CASSLRQGGTEAFF	TGTGCCAGCAGCCTCCGACAGGGAGGGACTGAAGCTTTCTTT
many	TRBV6-5	TRBD2	TRBJ2-1	CASSSLTSGSEQFF	TGTGCCAGCAGTTCCCTGACTAGCGGGAGTGAGCAGTTCTTC
-	TRBV6-1	TRBD2	TRBJ2-1	CASSEFGTSGSYNEQFF	TGTGCCAGCAGTGAATTCGGGACTAGCGGGTCGTACAATGAGCAGTTCTTC